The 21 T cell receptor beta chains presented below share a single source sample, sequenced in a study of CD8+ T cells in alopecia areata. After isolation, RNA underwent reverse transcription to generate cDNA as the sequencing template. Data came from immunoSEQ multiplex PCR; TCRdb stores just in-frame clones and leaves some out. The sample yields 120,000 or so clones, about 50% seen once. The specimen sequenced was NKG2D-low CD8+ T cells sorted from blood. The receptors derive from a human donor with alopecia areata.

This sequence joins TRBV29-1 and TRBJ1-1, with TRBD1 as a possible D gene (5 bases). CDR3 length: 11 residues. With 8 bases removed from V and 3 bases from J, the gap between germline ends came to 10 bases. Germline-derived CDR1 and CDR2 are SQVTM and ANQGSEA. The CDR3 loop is CSSGHDTEAFF. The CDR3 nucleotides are TGCAGCTCCGGACACGACACTGAAGCTTTCTTT. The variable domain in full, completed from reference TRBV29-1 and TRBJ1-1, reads SAVISQKPSRDICQRGTSLTIQCQVDSQVTMMFWYRQQPGQSLTLIATANQGSEATYESGFVIDKFPISRPNLTFSTLTVSNMSPEDSSIYLCSSGHDTEAFFGQGTRLTVV.

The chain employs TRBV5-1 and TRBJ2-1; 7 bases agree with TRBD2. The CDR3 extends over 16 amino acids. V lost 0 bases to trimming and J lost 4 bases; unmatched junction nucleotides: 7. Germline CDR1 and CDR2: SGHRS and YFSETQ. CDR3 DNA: TGCGCCAGCAGCTTGGTGCTTAGCGGGCTTTACAATGAGCAGTTCTTC. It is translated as CASSLVLSGLYNEQFF.

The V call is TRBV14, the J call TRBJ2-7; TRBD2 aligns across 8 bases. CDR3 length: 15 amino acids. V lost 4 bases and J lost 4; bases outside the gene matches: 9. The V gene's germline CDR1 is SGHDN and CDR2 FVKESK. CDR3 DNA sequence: TGTGCCAGCAGCCTCGTAGCGGGATCCGGATACGAGCAGTACTTC. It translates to CASSLVAGSGYEQYF.

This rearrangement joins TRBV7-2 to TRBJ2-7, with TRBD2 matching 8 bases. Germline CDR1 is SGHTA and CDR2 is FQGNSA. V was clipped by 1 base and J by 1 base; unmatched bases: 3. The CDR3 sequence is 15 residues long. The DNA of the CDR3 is TGTGCCAGCAGCTTAGGAGCGGGGGCATCCTACGAGCAGTACTTC. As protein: CASSLGAGASYEQYF.

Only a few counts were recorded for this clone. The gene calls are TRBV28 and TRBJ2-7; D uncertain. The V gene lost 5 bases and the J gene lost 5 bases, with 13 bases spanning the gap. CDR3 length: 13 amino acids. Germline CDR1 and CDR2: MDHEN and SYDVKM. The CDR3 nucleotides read TGTGCCAGCAGTCCACCCTTGGGTCACGAGCAGTACTTC. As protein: CASSPPLGHEQYF.

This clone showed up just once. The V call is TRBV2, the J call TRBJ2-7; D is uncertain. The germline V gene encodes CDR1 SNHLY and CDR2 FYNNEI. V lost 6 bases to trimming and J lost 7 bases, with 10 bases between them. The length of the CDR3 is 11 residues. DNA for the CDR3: TGTGCCAGCAGATATGGCAATGAGCAGTACTTC. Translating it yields CASRYGNEQYF.

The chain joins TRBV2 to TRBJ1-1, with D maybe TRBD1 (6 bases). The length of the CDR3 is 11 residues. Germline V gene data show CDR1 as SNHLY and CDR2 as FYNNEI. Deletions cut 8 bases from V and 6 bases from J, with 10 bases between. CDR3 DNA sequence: TGTGCCAGCGAGGGGGAACCTGAAGCTTTCTTT. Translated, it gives CASEGEPEAFF.

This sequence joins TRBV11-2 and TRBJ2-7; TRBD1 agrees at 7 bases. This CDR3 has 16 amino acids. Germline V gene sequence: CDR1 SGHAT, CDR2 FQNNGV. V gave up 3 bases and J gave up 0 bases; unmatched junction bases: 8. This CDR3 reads CASSFITGASSYEQYF. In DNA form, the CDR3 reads TGTGCCAGCAGCTTTATTACAGGGGCGAGCTCCTACGAGCAGTACTTC.

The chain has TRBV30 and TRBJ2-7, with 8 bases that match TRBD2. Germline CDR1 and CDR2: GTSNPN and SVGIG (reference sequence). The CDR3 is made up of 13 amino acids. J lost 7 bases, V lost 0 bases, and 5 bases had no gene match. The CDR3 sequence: CAWSVGGRSEQYF. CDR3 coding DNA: TGTGCCTGGAGTGTTGGCGGGAGGAGTGAGCAGTACTTC. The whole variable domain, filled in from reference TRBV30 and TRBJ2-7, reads SQTIHQWPATLVQPVGSPLSLECTVEGTSNPNLYWYRQAAGRGLQLLFYSVGIGQISSEVPQNLSASRPQDRQFILSSKKLLLSDSGFYLCAWSVGGRSEQYFGPGTRLTVT.

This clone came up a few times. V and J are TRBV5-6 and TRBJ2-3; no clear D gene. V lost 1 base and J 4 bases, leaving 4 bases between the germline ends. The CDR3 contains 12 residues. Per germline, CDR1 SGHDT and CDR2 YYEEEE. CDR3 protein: CASSLSADTQYF. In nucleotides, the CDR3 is TGTGCCAGCAGCTTGTCTGCAGATACGCAGTATTTT.

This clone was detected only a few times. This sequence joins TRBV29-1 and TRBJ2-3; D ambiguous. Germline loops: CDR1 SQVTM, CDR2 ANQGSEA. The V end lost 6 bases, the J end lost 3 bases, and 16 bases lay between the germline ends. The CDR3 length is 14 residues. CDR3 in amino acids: CSVIPVTETDTQYF. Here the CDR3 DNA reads TGCAGCGTCATACCGGTCACGGAGACAGATACGCAGTATTTT.

In DNA, the CDR3 is TGTGCCAGCAGGGGGGTCCTCGACGAGCAGTACTTC. It encodes CASRGVLDEQYF. J is TRBJ2-7 and V is TRBV2, with D perhaps given as TRBD1 or TRBD2 (5 bases each). Germline V gene lookup returns CDR1 SNHLY and CDR2 FYNNEI. The CDR3 has 12 residues. V dropped 6 bases and J dropped 5 bases, with 11 bases sitting between them.

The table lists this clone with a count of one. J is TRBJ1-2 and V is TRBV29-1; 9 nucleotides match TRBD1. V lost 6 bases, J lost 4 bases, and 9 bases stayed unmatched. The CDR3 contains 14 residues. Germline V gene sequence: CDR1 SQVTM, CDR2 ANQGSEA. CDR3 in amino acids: CSVEDRGWSYGYTF. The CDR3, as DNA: TGCAGCGTAGAGGACAGGGGATGGTCCTATGGCTACACCTTC. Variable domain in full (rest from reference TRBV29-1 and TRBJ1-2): SAVISQKPSRDICQRGTSLTIQCQVDSQVTMMFWYRQQPGQSLTLIATANQGSEATYESGFVIDKFPISRPNLTFSTLTVSNMSPEDSSIYLCSVEDRGWSYGYTFGSGTRLTVV.

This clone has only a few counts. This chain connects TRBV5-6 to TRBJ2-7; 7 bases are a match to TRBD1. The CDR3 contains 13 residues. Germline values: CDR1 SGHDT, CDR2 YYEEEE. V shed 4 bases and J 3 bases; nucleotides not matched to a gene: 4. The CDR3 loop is CASSTGQRYEQYF. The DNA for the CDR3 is TGTGCCAGCAGCACGGGACAGCGCTACGAGCAGTACTTC.

The CDR3 protein is CASRQRLATGELFF. In nucleotides, the CDR3 is TGTGCCAGCAGACAACGACTAGCTACCGGGGAGCTGTTTTTT. The rearrangement uses TRBV27 and TRBJ2-2; 7 bases match TRBD2. Trimming cost V 6 bases and J 5 bases; bases outside gene matches: 6. This CDR3 is 14 amino acids long. Germline loops: CDR1 MNHEY, CDR2 SMNVEV (reference sequence).

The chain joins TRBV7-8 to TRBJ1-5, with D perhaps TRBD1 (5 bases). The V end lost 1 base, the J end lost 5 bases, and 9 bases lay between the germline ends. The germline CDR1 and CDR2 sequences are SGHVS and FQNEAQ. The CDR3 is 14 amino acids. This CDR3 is CASSLGGAYQPQHF. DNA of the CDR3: TGTGCCAGCAGCTTAGGAGGGGCCTATCAGCCCCAGCATTTT.

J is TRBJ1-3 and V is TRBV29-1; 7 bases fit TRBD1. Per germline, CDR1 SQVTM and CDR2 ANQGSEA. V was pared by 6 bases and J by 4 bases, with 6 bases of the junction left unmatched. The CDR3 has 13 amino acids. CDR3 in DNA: TGCAGCGTGACCGACAGGGCCGGAAACACCATATATTTT. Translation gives CSVTDRAGNTIYF. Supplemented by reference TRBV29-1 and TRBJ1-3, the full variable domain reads SAVISQKPSRDICQRGTSLTIQCQVDSQVTMMFWYRQQPGQSLTLIATANQGSEATYESGFVIDKFPISRPNLTFSTLTVSNMSPEDSSIYLCSVTDRAGNTIYFGEGSWLTVV.

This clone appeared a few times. For the CDR3, the DNA is TGCAGCGTTGGAGGGAACTACGAGCAGTACTTC. Its translation: CSVGGNYEQYF. This chain uses TRBV29-1 with TRBJ2-7, with D tentatively TRBD2 (5 bases). V lost 4 bases and J lost 3, with 7 bases in between. Germline V gives CDR1 SQVTM, CDR2 ANQGSEA. This CDR3 region has 11 residues.

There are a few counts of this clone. CDR3 bases: TGTGCCAGCAGTTCGGTAGTGGCAGGGGCTGATGGGGCCAACGTCCTGACTTTC. It codes for CASSSVVAGADGANVLTF. The chain joins TRBV28 to TRBJ2-6, with D perhaps matching TRBD1 (6 bases). This CDR3 is built from 18 residues. Germline V gene sequence: CDR1 MDHEN, CDR2 SYDVKM. With 4 bases removed from V and 3 bases from J, the gap between germline ends came to 19 bases. The complete variable domain, with remaining parts taken from reference TRBV28 and TRBJ2-6, reads DVKVTQSSRYLVKRTGEKVFLECVQDMDHENMFWYRQDPGLGLRLIYFSYDVKMKEKGDIPEGYSVSREKKERFSLILESASTNQTSMYLCASSSVVAGADGANVLTFGAGSRLTVL.

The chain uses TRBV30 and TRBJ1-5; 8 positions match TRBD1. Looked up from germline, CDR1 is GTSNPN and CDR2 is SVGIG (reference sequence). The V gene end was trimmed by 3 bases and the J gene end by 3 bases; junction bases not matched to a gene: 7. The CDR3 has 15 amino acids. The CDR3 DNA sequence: TGTGCCTGGAGCCCGGGACAGGCGCTCAATCAGCCCCAGCATTTT. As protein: CAWSPGQALNQPQHF.

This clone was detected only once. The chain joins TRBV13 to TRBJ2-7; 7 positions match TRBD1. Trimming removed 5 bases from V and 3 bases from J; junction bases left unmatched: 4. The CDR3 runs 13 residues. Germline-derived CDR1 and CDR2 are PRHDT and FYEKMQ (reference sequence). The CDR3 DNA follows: TGTGCCAGCAGCCCGGGACAGCACTACGAGCAGTACTTC. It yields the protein CASSPGQHYEQYF.